These 25 T cell receptor beta chains were all obtained from the same sample, sequenced in a study of T cell changes during pregnancy in multiple sclerosis (dated 2019 in TCRdb). Library creation used the immunoSEQ multiplex PCR assay. The immuneACCESS repertoire file appears here via TCRdb, limited to in-frame rearrangements. These files lack a portion of the clones; in checked studies, under half of the deficit traces to unresolved V genes, and the cause of the others is not known. The sample contains roughly 75,000 clones, approximately 92% of them found a single time. The ten largest clones take up approximately 2% of the sample. Specimen: peripheral blood, collected in the third trimester of pregnancy. The receptors originated from a female donor in good health, enrolled as a control in a pregnancy study.

The chain couples TRBV6-6 to TRBJ2-5; D is unresolved. Germline V CDR1 and CDR2: MNHNY, SVGAGI (reference sequence). The CDR3 consists of 12 residues. Between the trimmed V and J ends, which lost 9 bases and 5 bases, there was a span of 13 bases. CDR3 region: CASSQDTETQYF. CDR3 sequence (DNA): TGTGCCAGTTCCCAGGATACGGAGACCCAGTACTTC.

The chain recombines TRBV29-1 with TRBJ1-1; no clear D gene. V was shortened by 0 bases and J by 4 bases, with 6 bases between the two germline ends. Germline loops: CDR1 SQVTM, CDR2 ANQGSEA. The CDR3 spans 12 residues. The CDR3 DNA is TGCAGCGTTGAAGACAGACTCACTGAAGCTTTCTTT. Translating it yields CSVEDRLTEAFF. Full variable domain (remainder filled in from reference TRBV29-1 and TRBJ1-1): SAVISQKPSRDICQRGTSLTIQCQVDSQVTMMFWYRQQPGQSLTLIATANQGSEATYESGFVIDKFPISRPNLTFSTLTVSNMSPEDSSIYLCSVEDRLTEAFFGQGTRLTVV.

CDR3 nucleotides: TGCGCCAGCAGCCGTCTAGCGGGGGGGCCGAATGAGCAGTTCTTC. The encoded protein is CASSRLAGGPNEQFF. The V call is TRBV5-1, the J call TRBJ2-1, with 12 nucleotides matching TRBD2. Per the germline V gene, CDR1 is SGHRS and CDR2 is YFSETQ. CDR3 length: 15 amino acids. Trimming cost V 4 bases and J 7 bases; bases outside gene matches: 6.

This chain uses TRBV18 with TRBJ2-2; TRBD2 matches 13 bases. Per the germline V gene, CDR1 is KGHSH and CDR2 is LQKENI. Unmatched junction bases numbered 1, after V lost 8 bases and J lost 1 base. CDR3 length equals 15 residues. The CDR3, as DNA: TGTGCCAGCAGGACTAGCGGGAGGAACACCGGGGAGCTGTTTTTT. This gives the protein CASRTSGRNTGELFF.

The chain links TRBV5-1 to TRBJ2-2, with D maybe TRBD1 (5 bases). Germline V CDR1 and CDR2: SGHRS, YFSETQ. V was clipped by 5 bases and J by 6 bases, with 17 bases between them. CDR3 length equals 15 residues. The CDR3: CASSEARAEAGELFF. In DNA form, the CDR3 reads TGCGCCAGCAGTGAAGCCAGGGCAGAGGCCGGGGAGCTGTTTTTT.

The gene calls are TRBV7-3 and TRBJ2-1; weak D call: TRBD1 (5 bases). Germline values: CDR1 SGHTA, CDR2 FQGTGA. This CDR3 region has 15 residues. V was cut by 0 bases and J by 9 bases, with 15 bases left in between. CDR3 sequence: CASSLTSGPQGEQFF. Written as DNA, the CDR3 is TGTGCCAGCAGCTTAACTAGTGGGCCTCAGGGTGAGCAGTTCTTC.

This chain uses TRBV29-1 with TRBJ2-1; 7 bases line up with TRBD1. Germline V lookup: CDR1 SQVTM, CDR2 ANQGSEA. This CDR3 region has 16 residues. Trimming cost V 4 bases and J 4 bases; bases outside gene matches: 13. Written as DNA, the CDR3 is TGCAGCGTTGGAGTCAGAAAGGGGGCCACTTACAATGAGCAGTTCTTC. Its protein is CSVGVRKGATYNEQFF.

The chain employs TRBV19 and TRBJ2-1; 9 bases fit TRBD1. This CDR3 contains 13 residues. Germline V lookup: CDR1 LNHDA, CDR2 SQIVND (reference sequence). V shed 3 bases, J shed 10 bases, and the junction held 4 bases outside the gene matches. This chain's CDR3 is CASSMGQGREQFF. Written as DNA, the CDR3 is TGTGCCAGTAGTATGGGACAGGGTCGGGAGCAGTTCTTC.

The gene calls are TRBV7-8 and TRBJ2-7, with a weak D call TRBD1 (6 bases). Germline CDR1 is SGHVS and CDR2 is FQNEAQ. The CDR3 contains 17 residues. V was shortened by 5 bases and J by 3 bases, with 23 bases between the two germline ends. CDR3 in amino acids: CASSTDSGTLYFYEQYF. CDR3 nucleotide sequence: TGTGCCAGCAGCACCGATTCCGGGACACTCTATTTCTACGAGCAGTACTTC. Full variable domain (rest looked up from reference TRBV7-8 and TRBJ2-7): GAGVSQSPRYKVAKRGQDVALRCDPISGHVSLFWYQQALGQGPEFLTYFQNEAQLDKSGLPSDRFFAERPEGSVSTLKIQRTQQEDSAVYLCASSTDSGTLYFYEQYFGPGTRLTVT.

DNA of the CDR3: TGTGCCTGGAGTGAATCTTCGGGACAGCCCCAGCATTTT. It yields the protein CAWSESSGQPQHF. This chain links TRBV30 with TRBJ1-5; D ambiguous. V lost 1 base, J lost 7 bases, and 11 bases lay in between. CDR3 length: 13 amino acids. From germline, CDR1 is GTSNPN and CDR2 SVGIG (reference sequence).

The chain couples TRBV30 to TRBJ1-5; TRBD1 matches 9 bases. The CDR3 loop spans 15 amino acids. After removal of 0 bases from V and 4 bases from J, the junction contained 4 bases not matched to a gene. Germline V gene data show CDR1 as GTSNPN and CDR2 as SVGIG (reference sequence). The CDR3 loop is CAWSVRTGENQPQHF. The CDR3 DNA reads as TGTGCCTGGAGTGTTAGGACAGGGGAAAATCAGCCCCAGCATTTT.

The V gene is TRBV18, the J gene TRBJ2-1; no reliable D call. The CDR3 sequence is 17 residues long. Deletions cut 3 bases from V and 0 bases from J, with 15 bases between. Germline lookup yields CDR1 KGHSH and CDR2 LQKENI. CDR3 sequence (DNA): TGTGCCAGCTCACCTAACCGACGAGAGCGCTCCTACAATGAGCAGTTCTTC. Its translation: CASSPNRRERSYNEQFF. Combining the CDR3 with reference TRBV18 and TRBJ2-1 gives the whole variable domain NAGVMQNPRHLVRRRGQEARLRCSPMKGHSHVYWYRQLPEEGLKFMVYLQKENIIDESGMPKERFSAEFPKEGPSILRIQQVVRGDSAAYFCASSPNRRERSYNEQFFGPGTRLTVL.

The chain uses TRBV9 and TRBJ2-3; 9 nucleotides line up with TRBD2. Germline CDR1 is SGDLS and CDR2 is YYNGEE. The V and J ends lost 0 bases and 5 bases, in that order; junction bases with no gene match: 1. The CDR3 has 14 amino acids. The CDR3 loop reads CASSVGTSEDTQYF. The CDR3 DNA reads as TGTGCCAGCAGCGTAGGGACTAGCGAAGATACGCAGTATTTT.

The chain has TRBV10-3 and TRBJ2-2; 9 bases agree with TRBD2. Germline V gene sequence: CDR1 ENHRY, CDR2 SYGVKD. The CDR3 contains 13 residues. After removal of 10 bases from V and 3 bases from J, the junction contained 3 bases not matched to a gene. The CDR3 sequence: CASGGVYTGELFF. CDR3 sequence (DNA): TGTGCCAGCGGGGGGGTGTACACCGGGGAGCTGTTTTTT.

The chain couples TRBV18 to TRBJ2-2, with TRBD2 matching 10 bases. Per the germline V gene, CDR1 is KGHSH and CDR2 is LQKENI. The CDR3 extends over 16 amino acids. V lost 6 bases, J lost 1 base, and 5 bases stayed unmatched. The CDR3 nucleotides are TGTGCCAGCTCGCCTCTAGCGGGGGTGAACACCGGGGAGCTGTTTTTT. Residues: CASSPLAGVNTGELFF.

CDR3 sequence: CASSSPGQGFHGYTF. In DNA, the CDR3 is TGTGCCAGCAGTTCACCGGGACAGGGATTTCATGGCTACACCTTC. This chain uses TRBV27 with TRBJ1-2; 9 positions match TRBD1. V lost 4 bases to trimming and J lost 6 bases; unmatched junction nucleotides: 9. The CDR3 has 15 residues. Per germline, CDR1 MNHEY and CDR2 SMNVEV (reference sequence).

The rearrangement uses TRBV7-9 and TRBJ2-7, with 7 bases identical to TRBD1. V shed 0 bases, J shed 3 bases, and the junction held 2 bases outside the gene matches. Germline V gene lookup returns CDR1 SEHNR and CDR2 FQNEAQ (reference sequence). This CDR3 contains 14 residues. The DNA of the CDR3 is TGTGCCAGCAGCTTAGCCGGGACAGTCTACGAGCAGTACTTC. This gives the protein CASSLAGTVYEQYF.

A single count supports this clone. V and J are TRBV10-1 and TRBJ2-7; tentatively, D is TRBD2 (5 bases). The germline V gene has CDR1 WNHNN and CDR2 SYGVQD (reference sequence). There are 13 residues in the CDR3. The V end lost 7 bases, the J end lost 0 bases, and 10 bases lay between the germline ends. The CDR3 DNA reads TGCGCCAGCAACCCCGGGAACTCCTACGAGCAGTACTTC. It yields the protein CASNPGNSYEQYF.

Comments on this clone: Compared with germline, one end of the junction differs, possibly owing to a read error. This same CDR3 is encoded by further DNA sequences in the sample. V gene TRBV5-4 combines with J gene TRBJ1-1, with D perhaps TRBD1 (5 bases). Germline V lookup: CDR1 SGHNT, CDR2 YYREEE (reference sequence). This CDR3 region has 13 residues. CDR3 bases: TGTGCCAGCAGCTTGGACAGGAACACTGAGGCTTTCTTT. As protein: CASSLDRNTEAFF. Full variable domain (remainder filled in from reference TRBV5-4 and TRBJ1-1): ETGVTQSPTHLIKTRGQQVTLRCSSQSGHNTVSWYQQALGQGPQFIFQYYREEENGRGNFPPRFSGLQFPNYSSELNVNALELDDSALYLCASSLDRNTEAFFGQGTRLTVV.

V and J are TRBV9 and TRBJ2-3; TRBD2 might be the D (6 bases). The germline gives CDR1 SGDLS, CDR2 YYNGEE. The V end lost 4 bases, the J end lost 4 bases, and 13 bases lay between the germline ends. The CDR3 contains 14 residues. The CDR3 region is CASSYNGGADTQYF. For the CDR3, the DNA is TGTGCCAGCAGCTACAACGGGGGTGCAGATACGCAGTATTTT.

The chain joins TRBV10-3 to TRBJ2-3; a possible D gene is TRBD2 (5 bases). Germline V gives CDR1 ENHRY, CDR2 SYGVKD. Trimming stripped 5 bases from V and 6 bases from J, with 21 bases between. The CDR3 length is 16 residues. CDR3 in DNA: TGTGCCATCAGTTCGGGGTCGGCCAGCCCTGCGGATACGCAGTATTTT. This translates into CAISSGSASPADTQYF.

The CDR3 is CASSFQGRADTQYF. CDR3 sequence (DNA): TGTGCCAGCAGTTTCCAGGGGAGGGCAGATACGCAGTATTTT. The V and J genes are TRBV27 and TRBJ2-3; D is perhaps TRBD2 (7 bases). With 3 bases removed from V and 4 bases from J, the gap between germline ends came to 11 bases. The CDR3 covers 14 residues. Germline V gene sequence: CDR1 MNHEY, CDR2 SMNVEV (reference sequence).

The count of this clone is one. This CDR3 reads CASSFSPLAYEQYF. The CDR3 bases are TGTGCCAGCAGTTTTAGTCCCCTGGCCTACGAGCAGTACTTC. The rearrangement uses TRBV27 and TRBJ2-7, with unresolved D. V was trimmed by 3 bases and J by 2 bases, leaving 11 bases between them. This CDR3 has 14 residues. Per germline, CDR1 MNHEY and CDR2 SMNVEV (reference sequence).

The J gene is TRBJ1-2, the V gene TRBV10-3; D is undetermined. Germline CDR1 and CDR2: ENHRY and SYGVKD. This CDR3 is built from 13 residues. V dropped 4 bases and J dropped 0 bases, with 6 bases sitting between them. CDR3 loop: CAISGEANYGYTF. The CDR3 DNA reads TGTGCCATCAGTGGAGAGGCTAACTATGGCTACACCTTC.

The chain employs TRBV6-5 and TRBJ1-1; maybe TRBD1 (6 bases). The CDR3 runs 14 residues. Germline V gene data show CDR1 as MNHEY and CDR2 as SVGAGI. Trimming stripped 7 bases from V and 6 bases from J, with 18 bases between. CDR3 in amino acids: CASTYPGARAEAFF. The CDR3 nucleotides are TGTGCCAGCACCTACCCAGGGGCACGGGCTGAAGCTTTCTTT.